This T cell receptor (beta chain) was retrieved from a study of cytomegalovirus exposure and HLA in healthy donors. The wider study: Among several hundred genotyped donors, around 77% fell in the Caucasian-associated ancestry cluster.

The germline V gene has CDR1 SGHAT and CDR2 FQNNGV. Trimming removed 6 bases at V and 7 bases at J, with 18 bases between. The CDR3 length is 15 residues. PCR primers comprised 60 Vbeta and 13 Jbeta primers. Clones were sequenced by immunoSEQ multiplex PCR, and TCRdb holds only the in-frame ones, with some missing. The data contain about 73,000 clones, roughly 70% of them singletons. This TCR was sampled from an older man in good health and CMV-seronegative. Sequencing was done on a sample of PBMCs. The chain combines TRBV11-2 with TRBJ1-4, with D tentatively TRBD1 (6 bases). The CDR3 spells CASRSGTLAFEKLFF. DNA for the CDR3: TGTGCCAGCAGGTCCGGGACACTTGCTTTTGAAAAACTGTTTTTT.